Reported below is one TCR beta chain. TCRdb called the 5' RACE reads again in MiXCR, with one record for every CDR3 protein. The profile shows about 160,000 distinct CDR3 sequences, 9.8% of them singletons. These data originate in a study of CD8 T cells in ankylosing spondylitis. The CDR3 is made up of 14 amino acids. The trim removed 6 bases at V and 6 bases at J, leaving 8 bases unmatched. Germline CDR1 SEHNR, CDR2 FQNEAQ (reference sequence). The chain carries TRBV7-9 and TRBJ1-5, with 7 bases lining up with TRBD1. Input material: blood, either unsorted or a sorted T cell fraction (not recorded which). This TCR was recovered from a female donor with ankylosing spondylitis or in good health (not recorded which). CDR3 in DNA: TGTGCCAGCAGGGAGACAGGGCCCGGTCAGCCCCAGCATTTT. Protein product: CASRETGPGQPQHF.